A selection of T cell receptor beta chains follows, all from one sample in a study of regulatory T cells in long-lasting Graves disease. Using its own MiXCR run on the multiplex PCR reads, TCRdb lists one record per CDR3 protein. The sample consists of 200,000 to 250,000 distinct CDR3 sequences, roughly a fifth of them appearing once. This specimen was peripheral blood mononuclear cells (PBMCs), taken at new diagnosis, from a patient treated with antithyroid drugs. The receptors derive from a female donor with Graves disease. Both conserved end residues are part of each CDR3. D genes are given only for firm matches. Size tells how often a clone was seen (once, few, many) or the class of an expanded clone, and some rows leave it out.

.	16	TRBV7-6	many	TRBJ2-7	CASSLEGGSTSYEQYF	TGTGCCAGCAGCTTAGAGGGAGGAAGTACCTCCTACGAGCAGTACTTC
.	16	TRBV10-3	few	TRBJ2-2	CAISESMGLDTGELFF	TGTGCCATCAGTGAGTCGATGGGCTTGGACACCGGGGAGCTGTTTTTT
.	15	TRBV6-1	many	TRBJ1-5	CASRAQGIYNQPQHF	TGTGCCAGCAGAGCACAAGGGATCTACAATCAGCCCCAGCATTTT
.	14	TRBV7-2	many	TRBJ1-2	CASSSPTVNYGYTF	TGTGCCAGCAGCTCCCCTACGGTAAACTATGGCTACACCTTC
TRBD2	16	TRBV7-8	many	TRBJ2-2	CASSFYSGRDTGELFF	TGTGCCAGCAGCTTCTATAGCGGGAGGGACACCGGGGAGCTGTTTTTT
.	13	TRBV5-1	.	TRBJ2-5	CASSLRVPETQYF	TGTGCCAGCAGCTTGAGGGTTCCGGAGACCCAGTACTTC
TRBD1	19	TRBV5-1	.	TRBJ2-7	CASSWGQGAQTSGFYEQYF	TGCGCCAGCAGCTGGGGACAGGGGGCTCAGACTAGCGGGTTCTACGAGCAGTACTTC
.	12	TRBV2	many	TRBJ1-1	CASSAPNTEAFF	TGTGCCAGCAGTGCTCCGAACACTGAAGCTTTCTTT
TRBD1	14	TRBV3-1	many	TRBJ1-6	CASSQDRGWTPLHF	TGTGCCAGCAGCCAGGACAGGGGGTGGACACCCCTCCACTTT
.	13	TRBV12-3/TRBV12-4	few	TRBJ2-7	CASSFPGKYEQYF	TGTGCCAGCAGTTTCCCGGGAAAGTACGAGCAGTACTTC
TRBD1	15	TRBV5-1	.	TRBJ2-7	CASNPRQGPSYEQYF	TGCGCCAGCAACCCCCGACAGGGACCCTCCTACGAGCAGTACTTC
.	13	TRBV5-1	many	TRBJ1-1	CASSWGLLTEAFF	TGCGCCAGCAGTTGGGGGCTGCTGACTGAAGCTTTCTTT
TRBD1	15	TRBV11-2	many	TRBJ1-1	CASSSKTGGYAEAFF	TGTGCCAGCAGCTCGAAGACAGGGGGCTACGCTGAAGCTTTCTTT
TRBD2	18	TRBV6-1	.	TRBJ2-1	CASSEASRWREGYNEQFF	TGTGCCAGCAGTGAAGCCTCCCGGTGGCGGGAGGGCTACAATGAGCAGTTCTTC
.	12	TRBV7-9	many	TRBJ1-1	CASSDIYTEAFF	TGTGCCAGCTCCGACATTTACACTGAAGCTTTCTTT
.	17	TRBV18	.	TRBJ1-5	CASSPARTGVGNQPQHF	TGTGCCAGCTCACCAGCTCGTACGGGGGTGGGCAATCAGCCCCAGCATTTT
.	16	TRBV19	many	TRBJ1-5	CATKEGVGGNSQPQHF	TGTGCCACCAAGGAGGGGGTTGGGGGGAATAGTCAGCCCCAGCATTTT
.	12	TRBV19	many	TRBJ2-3	CASSGNTDTQYF	TGCGCCAGCAGTGGGAACACAGATACGCAGTATTTT
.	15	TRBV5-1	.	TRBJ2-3	CASSFGAASTDTQYF	TGCGCCAGCAGCTTTGGGGCGGCTAGCACAGATACGCAGTATTTT
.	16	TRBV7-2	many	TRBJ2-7	CASSLLGGPQRQEQYF	TGTGCCAGCAGCCTGCTGGGGGGACCACAAAGGCAAGAGCAGTACTTC
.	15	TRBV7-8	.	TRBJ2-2	CASSNQQGMGRELFF	TGTGCCAGCAGCAACCAACAGGGAATGGGCCGGGAGCTGTTTTTT
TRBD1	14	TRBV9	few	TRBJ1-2	CASSGDRGPYGYTF	TGTGCCAGCAGCGGTGACAGGGGGCCCTATGGCTACACCTTC
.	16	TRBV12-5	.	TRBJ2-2	CASGLVGTPGTGELFF	TGTGCTAGTGGTTTGGTAGGGACTCCAGGAACCGGGGAGCTGTTTTTT
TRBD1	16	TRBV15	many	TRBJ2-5	CATSIGGTGGQETQYF	TGTGCCACCAGCATCGGGGGGACAGGGGGCCAAGAGACCCAGTACTTC
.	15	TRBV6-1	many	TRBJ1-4	CASSGPGATNEKLFF	TGTGCCAGCAGTGGACCAGGGGCAACTAATGAAAAACTGTTTTTT
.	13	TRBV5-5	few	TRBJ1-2	CASSLVTNYGHTF	TGTGCCAGCAGCTTGGTCACTAACTATGGCCACACCTTC
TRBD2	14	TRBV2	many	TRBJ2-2	CASRGLAATGELFF	TGTGCCAGCAGGGGACTAGCGGCCACCGGGGAGCTGTTTTTT
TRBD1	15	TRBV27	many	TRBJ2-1	CASRPGTGIHNEQFF	TGTGCCAGCAGGCCCGGGACAGGTATTCACAATGAGCAGTTCTTC
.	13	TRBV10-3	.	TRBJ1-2	CAISDQGNYGYTF	TGTGCCATCAGTGATCAGGGTAACTATGGCTACACCTTC
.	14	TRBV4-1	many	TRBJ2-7	CASSPGGSTYEQYF	TGCGCCAGCAGCCCCGGTGGCAGCACCTACGAGCAGTACTTC
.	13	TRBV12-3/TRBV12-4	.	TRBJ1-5	CASSFGLNRPQHF	TGTGCCAGCAGCTTCGGACTGAATCGCCCCCAGCATTTT
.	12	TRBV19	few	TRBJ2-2	CASSPPYLELFF	TGTGCCAGTAGTCCACCTTACTTGGAGCTGTTTTTT
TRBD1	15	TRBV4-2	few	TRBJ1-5	CASSPVEGAGQPQHF	TGTGCCAGCAGCCCGGTTGAGGGGGCTGGGCAGCCCCAGCATTTT
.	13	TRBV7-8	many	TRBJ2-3	CASSLIPTDTQYF	TGTGCCAGCAGCTTAATACCCACAGATACGCAGTATTTT
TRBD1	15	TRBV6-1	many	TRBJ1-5	CASRHDRGFGQPQHF	TGTGCCAGCAGACACGACAGGGGATTTGGTCAGCCCCAGCATTTT
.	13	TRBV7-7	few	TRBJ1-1	CASSRGSNTEAFF	TGTGCCAGCAGCAGAGGATCCAACACTGAAGCTTTCTTT
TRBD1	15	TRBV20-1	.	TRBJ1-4	CSARDWGQGLEKLFF	TGCAGTGCTAGAGATTGGGGACAGGGTCTCGAAAAACTGTTTTTT
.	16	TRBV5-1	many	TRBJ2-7	CASSLVTGTRNGEQYF	TGTGCCAGCAGCTTGGTTACCGGGACACGGAATGGGGAGCAGTACTTC
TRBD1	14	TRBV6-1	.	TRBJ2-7	CASRKGRDSYEQYF	TGTGCCAGCAGGAAGGGCCGGGACAGCTACGAGCAGTACTTC
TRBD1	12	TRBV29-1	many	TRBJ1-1	CSVGQGGTEAFF	TGCAGCGTGGGACAGGGGGGTACTGAAGCTTTCTTT
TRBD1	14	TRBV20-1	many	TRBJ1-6	CSARGGTGVSPLHF	TGCAGTGCTAGAGGAGGGACAGGGGTTTCACCCCTCCACTTT
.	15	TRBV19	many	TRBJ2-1	CASSIPGRGGNEQFF	TGTGCCAGTAGTATACCGGGGAGAGGGGGCAATGAGCAGTTCTTC
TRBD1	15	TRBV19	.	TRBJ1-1	CASSTPGQGVTEAFF	TGTGCCAGTAGTACCCCGGGACAGGGGGTGACTGAAGCTTTCTTT
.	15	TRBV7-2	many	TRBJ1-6	CASNLTPGSNSPLHF	TGTGCCAGCAACCTGACTCCAGGCAGTAATTCACCCCTCCACTTT
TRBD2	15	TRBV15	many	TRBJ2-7	CATSRPTSGRYEQYF	TGTGCCACCAGCAGACCCACTAGCGGGAGATACGAGCAGTACTTC
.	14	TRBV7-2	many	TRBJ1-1	CASSPPGPYTEAFF	TGTGCCAGCAGCCCCCCGGGCCCCTACACTGAAGCTTTCTTT
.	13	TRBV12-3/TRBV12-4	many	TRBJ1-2	CASSLMVQMGYTF	TGTGCCAGCAGTTTGATGGTCCAGATGGGCTACACCTTC
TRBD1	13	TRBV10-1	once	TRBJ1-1	CASSKQGSTEAFF	TGCGCCAGCAGTAAACAGGGGAGCACTGAAGCTTTCTTT
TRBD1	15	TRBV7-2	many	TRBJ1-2	CASSPGQGAVHGYTF	TGTGCCAGCAGCCCCGGACAGGGGGCGGTTCATGGCTACACCTTC
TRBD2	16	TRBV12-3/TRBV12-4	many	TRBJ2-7	CASSRGVGQYSYEQYF	TGTGCCAGCAGTCGGGGGGTCGGGCAATACTCCTACGAGCAGTACTTC
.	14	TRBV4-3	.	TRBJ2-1	CASSQAGHHNEQFF	TGCGCCAGCAGCCAAGCGGGACACCACAATGAGCAGTTCTTC
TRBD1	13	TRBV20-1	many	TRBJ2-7	CSARTGSSYEQYF	TGCAGTGCTAGGACAGGGAGCTCCTACGAGCAGTACTTC
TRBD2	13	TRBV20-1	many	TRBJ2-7	CSARGTSVFEQYF	TGCAGTGCTAGAGGGACTAGCGTCTTCGAGCAGTACTTC
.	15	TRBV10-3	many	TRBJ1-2	CAISGVEGVVSGYTF	TGTGCCATCAGTGGAGTAGAGGGGGTGGTTTCGGGCTACACCTTC
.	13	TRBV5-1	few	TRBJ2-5	CASSLALEETQYF	TGCGCCAGCAGCTTGGCCTTAGAAGAGACCCAGTACTTC